This T cell receptor (beta chain) was sequenced in a study of shared clonotypes between healthy human individuals. The study's findings and limits: The sharing of roughly 5% of naive CD4 clonotypes was seen across a handful of donors.

Germline assignment: CDR1 MDHEN and CDR2 SYDVKM. The CDR3 totals 12 residues. V was pared by 6 bases and J by 6 bases, with 3 bases of the junction left unmatched. Regarding this clone: Its antigen is not identified.

The assay was carried out at the deep level. Sorted-subset replicate PCRs used approximately 200 ng of genomic DNA. This amount corresponded to 33,000 or so T cell genomes. The data were produced by immunoSEQ multiplex PCR, yet TCRdb's version contains in-frame clones alone and is incomplete. The profile shows about 660,000 clones, roughly 70% of them singletons. The source material was memory CD4+ T cells sorted from blood. Stated subset: CD45RA-negative fraction. The chain combines TRBV28 with TRBJ2-7, with TRBD2 matching over 9 bases. The receptor was derived from a woman in her 30s in good health. The CDR3 here is CASRTAGGEQYF. CDR3 bases: TGTGCCAGCAGGACAGCGGGAGGCGAGCAGTACTTC.